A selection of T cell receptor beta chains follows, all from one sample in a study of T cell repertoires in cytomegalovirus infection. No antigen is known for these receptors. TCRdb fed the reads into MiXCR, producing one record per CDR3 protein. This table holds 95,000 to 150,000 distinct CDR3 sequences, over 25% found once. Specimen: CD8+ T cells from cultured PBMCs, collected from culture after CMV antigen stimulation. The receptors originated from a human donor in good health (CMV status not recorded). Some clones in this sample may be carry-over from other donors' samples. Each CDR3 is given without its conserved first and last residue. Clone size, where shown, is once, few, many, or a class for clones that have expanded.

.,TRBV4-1,ASSQGGRETQY
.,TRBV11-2,ASRIGLADKNIQY
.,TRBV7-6,ASSGPQGLAGAPWGEQF
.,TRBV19,ASSTTGEINTEAF
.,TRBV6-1,ASSEAWGQSYEQY
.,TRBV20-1,SARPFRDRNYGYT
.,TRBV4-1,ASSQDGTLYEQY
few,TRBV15,ATRNSGGNYEQY
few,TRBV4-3,ASSQHQGADQPQH
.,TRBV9,ASSVGGGASTDTQY
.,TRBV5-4,ASSYLSGEQY
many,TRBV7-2,ASSLFPGQTYSNQPQH
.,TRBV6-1,ASSIQDYTEAF
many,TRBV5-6,ASSPDRGLQETQY
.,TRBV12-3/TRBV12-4,ASRNGQELATQY
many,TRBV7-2,ASNQRGGKETQY
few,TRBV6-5,ASSYSNRGTGELF
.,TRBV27,ASSLSTPYEQY
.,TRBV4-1,ASSQDRGTGVSEQY
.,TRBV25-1,ASSAPTLAGGDTDTQY
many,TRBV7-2,ASSLWGFTDTQY
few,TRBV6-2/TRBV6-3,ASSYDRGQPQH
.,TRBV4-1,ASSQEAAVTYEQY
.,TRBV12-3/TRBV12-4,ASSWSGGASGELF
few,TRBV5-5,ASSLEGGVGQPQH
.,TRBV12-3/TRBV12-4,ASTPGESSYEQY
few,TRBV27,ASSRYGTGGAYGYT
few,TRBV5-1,ASSWTGGGNQPQH
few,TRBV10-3,AISDLAGAGANVLT
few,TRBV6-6,ASSYPTSGGIDTQY
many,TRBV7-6,ASRSTSGVSDTQY
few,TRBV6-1,ASTKGGQGAYNEQF
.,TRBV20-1,SGGGGGGGDHEQY
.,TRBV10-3,AISEQWAGEVSTGELF
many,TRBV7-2,ASSRTTYNEQF
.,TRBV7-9,ASSLVVRPYEQY
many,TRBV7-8,ASSLVPTSFQETQY
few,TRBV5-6,ASSLWGSNQPQH
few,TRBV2,ASTHPGRGTEAF
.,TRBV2,ASRATGTKNTEAF